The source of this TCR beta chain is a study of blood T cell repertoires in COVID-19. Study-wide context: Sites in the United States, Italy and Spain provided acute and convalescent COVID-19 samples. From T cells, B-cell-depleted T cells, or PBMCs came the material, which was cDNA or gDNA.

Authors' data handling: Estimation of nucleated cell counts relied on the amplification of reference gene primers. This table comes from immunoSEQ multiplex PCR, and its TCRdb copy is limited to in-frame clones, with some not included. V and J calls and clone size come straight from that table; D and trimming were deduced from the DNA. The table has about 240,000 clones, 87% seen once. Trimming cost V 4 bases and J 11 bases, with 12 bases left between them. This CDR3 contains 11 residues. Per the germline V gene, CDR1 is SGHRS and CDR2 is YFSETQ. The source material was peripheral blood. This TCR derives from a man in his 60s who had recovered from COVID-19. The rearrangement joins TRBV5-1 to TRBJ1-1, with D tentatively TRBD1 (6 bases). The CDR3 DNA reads TGCGCCAGCAGCCTGGAGGGGGTGGCTTTCTTT. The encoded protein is CASSLEGVAFF.